Listed below are T cell receptor beta chains from one sample, sequenced in a study of blood T cells in healthy people across ages. Using its own MiXCR run on the 5' RACE reads, TCRdb lists one record per CDR3 protein. This table holds 1.5 million to 2 million distinct CDR3 sequences, 49% found once. The specimen was blood. The receptors originated from a woman in her 40s in good health. The CDR3 runs from the conserved cysteine through the conserved F or W. The order of the fields is D gene, clone size, V gene, J gene, CDR3 protein, CDR3 DNA. D genes are given only for firm matches. Not all rows give a size; the values are once, few, many and, for expanded clones, a class.

d_gene: TRBD2; abundance: few; v_gene: TRBV6-5; j_gene: TRBJ2-5; CDR3aa: CASSYRALGTSETQYF; CDR3nt: TGTGCCAGCAGTTATAGAGCCCTGGGGACTAGCGAGACCCAGTACTTC
d_gene: TRBD2; abundance: once; v_gene: TRBV6-1; j_gene: TRBJ2-1; CDR3aa: CASSEAVRLAANNEQFF; CDR3nt: TGTGCCAGCAGTGAAGCCGTAAGACTAGCGGCCAACAATGAGCAGTTCTTC
d_gene: TRBD1; abundance: .; v_gene: TRBV5-1; j_gene: TRBJ2-3; CDR3aa: CASSSKGAVDTQYF; CDR3nt: TGCGCCAGCAGCTCCAAGGGGGCCGTAGATACGCAGTATTTT
d_gene: TRBD2; abundance: few; v_gene: TRBV2; j_gene: TRBJ2-1; CDR3aa: CASSQRLAGVYNEQFF; CDR3nt: TGTGCCAGCAGTCAACGGCTAGCGGGGGTCTACAATGAGCAGTTCTTC
d_gene: .; abundance: few; v_gene: TRBV5-1; j_gene: TRBJ2-7; CDR3aa: CASSFGPRGSYEQYF; CDR3nt: TGCGCCAGCAGCTTCGGACCGAGGGGCTCCTACGAGCAGTACTTC
d_gene: TRBD2; abundance: .; v_gene: TRBV4-3; j_gene: TRBJ2-4; CDR3aa: CASSQDAGGANIQYF; CDR3nt: TGCGCCAGCAGCCAAGATGCGGGGGGGGCAAACATTCAGTACTTC
d_gene: .; abundance: .; v_gene: TRBV12-3/TRBV12-4; j_gene: TRBJ2-5; CDR3aa: CASSLRQDTNEQYF; CDR3nt: TGTGCCAGCAGTTTGAGACAGGACACCAATGAGCAGTACTTC
d_gene: .; abundance: once; v_gene: TRBV2; j_gene: TRBJ2-1; CDR3aa: CASSEDYQSYNEQFF; CDR3nt: TGTGCCAGCAGCGAAGACTACCAGTCCTACAATGAGCAGTTCTTC
d_gene: .; abundance: .; v_gene: TRBV5-1; j_gene: TRBJ2-1; CDR3aa: CASSLNQRAGSNNEQFF; CDR3nt: TGCGCCAGCAGCTTAAATCAAAGGGCTGGCAGCAACAATGAGCAGTTCTTC
d_gene: .; abundance: .; v_gene: TRBV27; j_gene: TRBJ1-2; CDR3aa: CASSLTQRDKINYGYTF; CDR3nt: TGTGCCAGCAGTCTGACGCAACGGGACAAAATTAACTATGGCTACACCTTC
d_gene: .; abundance: .; v_gene: TRBV4-3; j_gene: TRBJ2-3; CDR3aa: CASSQDVILAGTDAQYF; CDR3nt: TGCGCCAGCAGCCAAGATGTTATCCTAGCCGGCACAGATGCGCAGTATTTT
d_gene: .; abundance: .; v_gene: TRBV6-2/TRBV6-3; j_gene: TRBJ2-5; CDR3aa: CASSYSGRGSQETQYF; CDR3nt: TGTGCCAGCAGTTACTCCGGTAGAGGGAGCCAAGAGACCCAGTACTTC
d_gene: .; abundance: .; v_gene: TRBV14; j_gene: TRBJ2-3; CDR3aa: CASSQVRIVTVPDTQYF; CDR3nt: TGTGCCAGCAGCCAAGTACGGATTGTGACAGTGCCAGATACGCAGTATTTT
d_gene: .; abundance: few; v_gene: TRBV7-2; j_gene: TRBJ2-7; CDR3aa: CASSLMPHEQYF; CDR3nt: TGTGCCAGCAGCTTGATGCCCCACGAGCAGTACTTC
d_gene: TRBD1; abundance: .; v_gene: TRBV6-6; j_gene: TRBJ1-5; CDR3aa: CASSSGTADNQPQHF; CDR3nt: TGTGCCAGCAGTTCCGGGACAGCTGATAATCAGCCCCAGCATTTT
d_gene: .; abundance: few; v_gene: TRBV28; j_gene: TRBJ2-7; CDR3aa: CASSLSPAAGYEQYF; CDR3nt: TGTGCCAGCAGTTTGAGCCCCGCGGCCGGCTACGAGCAGTACTTC
d_gene: .; abundance: many; v_gene: TRBV4-2; j_gene: TRBJ2-4; CDR3aa: CASSQEAAKNIQYF; CDR3nt: TGTGCCAGCAGCCAAGAAGCCGCCAAAAACATTCAGTACTTC
d_gene: .; abundance: few; v_gene: TRBV7-2; j_gene: TRBJ1-2; CDR3aa: CASSAGTPAGYTF; CDR3nt: TGTGCCAGCAGCGCCGGGACACCCGCCGGCTACACCTTC
d_gene: TRBD2; abundance: .; v_gene: TRBV7-2; j_gene: TRBJ2-7; CDR3aa: CASSLAPGLAGERPQYF; CDR3nt: TGTGCCAGCAGCTTAGCCCCGGGACTAGCGGGAGAGAGACCCCAGTACTTC
d_gene: .; abundance: few; v_gene: TRBV20-1; j_gene: TRBJ2-3; CDR3aa: CSASSGRGGRDTQYF; CDR3nt: TGCAGTGCTAGCAGCGGCAGGGGGGGGAGGGATACGCAGTATTTT
d_gene: .; abundance: few; v_gene: TRBV7-2; j_gene: TRBJ2-1; CDR3aa: CASSRGRLDNEQFF; CDR3nt: TGTGCCAGCAGCAGGGGAAGGCTGGACAATGAGCAGTTCTTC
d_gene: .; abundance: .; v_gene: TRBV6-2/TRBV6-3; j_gene: TRBJ2-7; CDR3aa: CASRYRSSYEQYF; CDR3nt: TGTGCCAGCAGGTATCGGTCCTCCTACGAGCAGTACTTC
d_gene: TRBD1; abundance: .; v_gene: TRBV7-9; j_gene: TRBJ2-7; CDR3aa: CASSSSATGTDYYEQYF; CDR3nt: TGTGCCAGCAGCTCGTCCGCGACCGGGACAGATTACTACGAGCAGTACTTC
d_gene: .; abundance: few; v_gene: TRBV29-1; j_gene: TRBJ1-5; CDR3aa: CSVRGRENQPQHF; CDR3nt: TGCAGCGTTCGTGGCAGGGAAAATCAGCCCCAGCATTTT
d_gene: TRBD1; abundance: .; v_gene: TRBV12-3/TRBV12-4; j_gene: TRBJ1-5; CDR3aa: CASSNTPGRGNQPQHF; CDR3nt: TGTGCCAGCAGTAACACACCCGGCAGGGGGAATCAGCCCCAGCATTTT
d_gene: TRBD1; abundance: .; v_gene: TRBV20-1; j_gene: TRBJ2-4; CDR3aa: CSSIAGTGLKNIQYF; CDR3nt: TGCAGTTCGATCGCCGGGACAGGGCTCAAAAACATTCAGTACTTC
d_gene: .; abundance: .; v_gene: TRBV7-2; j_gene: TRBJ2-3; CDR3aa: CASSPKGVPTQYF; CDR3nt: TGTGCCAGCAGCCCTAAGGGGGTGCCTACGCAGTATTTT
d_gene: .; abundance: .; v_gene: TRBV27; j_gene: TRBJ2-1; CDR3aa: CASSRPGGLSYNEQFF; CDR3nt: TGTGCCAGCAGTAGGCCAGGGGGGCTATCCTACAATGAGCAGTTCTTC
d_gene: .; abundance: few; v_gene: TRBV3-1; j_gene: TRBJ2-1; CDR3aa: CASSQRVNEQFF; CDR3nt: TGTGCCAGCAGCCAGAGAGTTAATGAGCAGTTCTTC